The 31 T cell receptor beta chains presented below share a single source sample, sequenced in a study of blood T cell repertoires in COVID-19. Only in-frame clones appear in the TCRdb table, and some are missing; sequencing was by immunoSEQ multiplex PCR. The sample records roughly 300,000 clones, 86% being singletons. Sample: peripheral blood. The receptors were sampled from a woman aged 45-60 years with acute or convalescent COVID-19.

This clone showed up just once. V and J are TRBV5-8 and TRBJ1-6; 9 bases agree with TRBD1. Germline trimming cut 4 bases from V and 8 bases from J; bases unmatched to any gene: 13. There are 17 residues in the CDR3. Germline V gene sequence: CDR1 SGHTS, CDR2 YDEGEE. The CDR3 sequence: CASSQPSRTGADSPLHF. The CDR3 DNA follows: TGTGCCAGCAGCCAGCCATCCCGGACAGGGGCGGATTCACCCCTCCACTTT.

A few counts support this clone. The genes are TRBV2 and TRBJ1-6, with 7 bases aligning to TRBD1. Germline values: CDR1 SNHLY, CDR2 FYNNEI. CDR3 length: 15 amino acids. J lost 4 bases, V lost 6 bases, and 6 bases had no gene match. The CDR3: CASSTGTDYNSPLHF. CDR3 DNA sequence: TGTGCCAGCAGCACCGGGACAGATTATAATTCACCCCTCCACTTT.

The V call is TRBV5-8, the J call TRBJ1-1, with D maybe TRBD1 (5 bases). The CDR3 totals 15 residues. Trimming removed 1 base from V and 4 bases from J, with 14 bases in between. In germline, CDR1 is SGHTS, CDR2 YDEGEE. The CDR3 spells CASSLTGGWGTEAFF. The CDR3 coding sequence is TGTGCCAGCAGCTTGACCGGGGGGTGGGGCACTGAAGCTTTCTTT.

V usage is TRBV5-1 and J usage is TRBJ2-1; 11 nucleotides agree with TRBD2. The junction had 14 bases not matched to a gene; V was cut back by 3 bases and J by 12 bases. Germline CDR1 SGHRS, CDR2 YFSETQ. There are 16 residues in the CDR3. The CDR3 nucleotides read TGCGCCAGCAGCTCCCCTAGCGGGAGGTCGAATTTCGGGCAGTTCTTC. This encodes CASSSPSGRSNFGQFF.

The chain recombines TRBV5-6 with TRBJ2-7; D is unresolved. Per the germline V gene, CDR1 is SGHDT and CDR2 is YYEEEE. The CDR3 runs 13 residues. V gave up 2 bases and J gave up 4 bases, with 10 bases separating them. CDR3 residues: CASSFSNGYEQYF. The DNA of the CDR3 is TGTGCCAGCAGCTTTAGCAACGGTTACGAGCAGTACTTC.

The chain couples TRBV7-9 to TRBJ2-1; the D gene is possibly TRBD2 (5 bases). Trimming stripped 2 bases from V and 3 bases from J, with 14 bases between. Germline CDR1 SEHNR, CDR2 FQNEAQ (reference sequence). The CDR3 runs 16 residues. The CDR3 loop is CASSLLLDSNYNEQFF. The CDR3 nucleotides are TGTGCCAGCAGCTTACTTCTGGACTCGAACTACAATGAGCAGTTCTTC. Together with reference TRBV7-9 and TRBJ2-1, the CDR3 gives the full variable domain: DTGVSQNPRHKITKRGQNVTFRCDPISEHNRLYWYRQTLGQGPEFLTYFQNEAQLEKSRLLSDRFSAERPKGSFSTLEIQRTEQGDSAMYLCASSLLLDSNYNEQFFGPGTRLTVL.

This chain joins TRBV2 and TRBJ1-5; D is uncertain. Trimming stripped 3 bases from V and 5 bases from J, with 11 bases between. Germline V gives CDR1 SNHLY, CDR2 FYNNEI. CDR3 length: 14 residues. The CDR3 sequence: CASSDRTADQPQHF. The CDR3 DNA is TGTGCCAGCAGTGACCGAACAGCCGATCAGCCCCAGCATTTT. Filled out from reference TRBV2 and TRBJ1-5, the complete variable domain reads EPEVTQTPSHQVTQMGQEVILRCVPISNHLYFYWYRQILGQKVEFLVSFYNNEISEKSEIFDDQFSVERPDGSNFTLKIRSTKLEDSAMYFCASSDRTADQPQHFGDGTRLSIL.

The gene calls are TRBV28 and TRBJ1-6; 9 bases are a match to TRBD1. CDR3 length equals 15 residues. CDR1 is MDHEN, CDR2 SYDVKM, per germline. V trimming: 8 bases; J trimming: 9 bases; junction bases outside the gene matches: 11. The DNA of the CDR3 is TGTGCCAGCGGAACCGTGGGACAGGGATTTTCACCCCTCCACTTT. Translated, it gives CASGTVGQGFSPLHF. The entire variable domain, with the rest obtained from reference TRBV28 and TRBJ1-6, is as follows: DVKVTQSSRYLVKRTGEKVFLECVQDMDHENMFWYRQDPGLGLRLIYFSYDVKMKEKGDIPEGYSVSREKKERFSLILESASTNQTSMYLCASGTVGQGFSPLHFGNGTRLTVT.

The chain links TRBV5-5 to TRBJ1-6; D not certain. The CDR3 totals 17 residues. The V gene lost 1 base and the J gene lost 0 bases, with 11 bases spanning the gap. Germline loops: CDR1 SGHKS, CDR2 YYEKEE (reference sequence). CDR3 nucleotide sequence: TGTGCCAGCAGCTTGAACAGTTTGGGCTCCTATAATTCACCCCTCCACTTT. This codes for CASSLNSLGSYNSPLHF.

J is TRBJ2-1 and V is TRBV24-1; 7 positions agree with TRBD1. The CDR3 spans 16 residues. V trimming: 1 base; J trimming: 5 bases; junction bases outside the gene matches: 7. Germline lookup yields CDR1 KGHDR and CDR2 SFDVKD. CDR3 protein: CATSDFGRGTDNEQFF. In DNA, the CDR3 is TGTGCCACCAGTGATTTTGGCAGGGGGACCGACAATGAGCAGTTCTTC.

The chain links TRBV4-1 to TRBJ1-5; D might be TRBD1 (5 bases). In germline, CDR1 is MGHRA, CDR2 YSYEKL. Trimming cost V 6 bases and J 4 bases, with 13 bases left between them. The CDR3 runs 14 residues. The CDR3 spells CASRRDLLNQPQHF. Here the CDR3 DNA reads TGCGCCAGCAGAAGGGACTTGTTGAATCAGCCCCAGCATTTT.

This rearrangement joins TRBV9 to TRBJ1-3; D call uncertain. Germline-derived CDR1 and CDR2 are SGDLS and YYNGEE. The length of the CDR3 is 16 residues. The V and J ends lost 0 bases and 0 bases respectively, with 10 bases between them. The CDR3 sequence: CASSVDQILSGNTIYF. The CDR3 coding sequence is TGTGCCAGCAGCGTAGATCAGATTCTCTCTGGAAACACCATATATTTT.

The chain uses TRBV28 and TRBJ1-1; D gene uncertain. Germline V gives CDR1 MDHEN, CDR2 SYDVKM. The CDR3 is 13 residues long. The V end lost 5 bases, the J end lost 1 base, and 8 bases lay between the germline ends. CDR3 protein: CASSRRQNTEAFF. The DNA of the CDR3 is TGTGCCAGCAGTAGGAGGCAGAACACTGAAGCTTTCTTT.

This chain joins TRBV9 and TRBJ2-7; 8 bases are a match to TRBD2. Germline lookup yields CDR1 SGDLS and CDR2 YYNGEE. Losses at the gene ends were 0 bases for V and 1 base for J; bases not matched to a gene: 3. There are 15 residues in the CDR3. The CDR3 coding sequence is TGTGCCAGCAGCGTAGGAGTAGCGGGATCCTACGAGCAGTACTTC. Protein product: CASSVGVAGSYEQYF.

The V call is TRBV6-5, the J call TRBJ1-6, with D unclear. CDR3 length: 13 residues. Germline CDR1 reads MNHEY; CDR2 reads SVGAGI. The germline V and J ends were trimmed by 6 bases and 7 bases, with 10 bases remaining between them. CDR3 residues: CASRLDGNSPLHF. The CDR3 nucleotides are TGTGCCAGCAGACTCGACGGGAATTCACCCCTCCACTTT.

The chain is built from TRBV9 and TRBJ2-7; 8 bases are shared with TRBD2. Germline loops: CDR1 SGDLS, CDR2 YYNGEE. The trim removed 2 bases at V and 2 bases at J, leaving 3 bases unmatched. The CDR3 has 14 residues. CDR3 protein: CASSVGLATYEQYF. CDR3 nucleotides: TGTGCCAGCAGCGTCGGACTAGCTACCTACGAGCAGTACTTC.

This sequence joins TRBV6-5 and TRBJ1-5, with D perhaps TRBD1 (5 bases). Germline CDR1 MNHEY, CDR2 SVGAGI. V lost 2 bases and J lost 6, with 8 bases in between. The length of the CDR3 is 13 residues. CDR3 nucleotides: TGTGCCAGCAGTTACGGAGGGGCTCAGCCCCAGCATTTT. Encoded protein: CASSYGGAQPQHF.

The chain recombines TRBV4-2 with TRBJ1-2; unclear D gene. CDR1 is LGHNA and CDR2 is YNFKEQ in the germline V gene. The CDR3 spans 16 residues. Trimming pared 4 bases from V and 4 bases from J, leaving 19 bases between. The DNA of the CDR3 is TGTGCCAGCAGCCCCCGGCAGGCCCAAAGAATCTATGGCTACACCTTC. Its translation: CASSPRQAQRIYGYTF.

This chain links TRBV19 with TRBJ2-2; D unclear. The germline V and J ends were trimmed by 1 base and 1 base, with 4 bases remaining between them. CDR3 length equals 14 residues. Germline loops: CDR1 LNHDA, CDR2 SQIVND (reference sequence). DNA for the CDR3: TGTGCCAGTAGTATAGCGGGGAACACCGGGGAGCTGTTTTTT. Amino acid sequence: CASSIAGNTGELFF.

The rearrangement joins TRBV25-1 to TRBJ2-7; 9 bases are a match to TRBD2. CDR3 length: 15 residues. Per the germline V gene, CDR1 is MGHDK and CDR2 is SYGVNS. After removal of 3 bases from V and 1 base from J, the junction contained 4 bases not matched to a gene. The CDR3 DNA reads TGTGCCAGCAGTGACCCAGCGGGAGGATCCTACGAGCAGTACTTC. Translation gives CASSDPAGGSYEQYF.

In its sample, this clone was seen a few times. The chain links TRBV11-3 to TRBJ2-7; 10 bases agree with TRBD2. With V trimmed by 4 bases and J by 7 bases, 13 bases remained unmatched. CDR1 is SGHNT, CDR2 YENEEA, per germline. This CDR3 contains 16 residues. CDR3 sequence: CASSSSPAGGPVEQYF. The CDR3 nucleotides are TGTGCCAGCAGCTCTTCCCCAGCGGGAGGGCCGGTAGAGCAGTACTTC. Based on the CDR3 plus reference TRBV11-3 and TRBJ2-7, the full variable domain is EAGVVQSPRYKIIEKKQPVAFWCNPISGHNTLYWYLQNLGQGPELLIRYENEEAVDDSQLPKDRFSAERLKGVDSTLKIQPAELGDSAVYLCASSSSPAGGPVEQYFGPGTRLTVT.

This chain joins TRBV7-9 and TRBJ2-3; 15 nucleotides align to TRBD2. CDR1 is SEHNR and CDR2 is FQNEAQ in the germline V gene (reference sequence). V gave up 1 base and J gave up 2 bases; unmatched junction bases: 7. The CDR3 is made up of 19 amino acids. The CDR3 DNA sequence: TGTGCCAGCAGCTTAGTCCCGGGACTAGCGGGAGGCGTCACAGATACGCAGTATTTT. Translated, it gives CASSLVPGLAGGVTDTQYF.

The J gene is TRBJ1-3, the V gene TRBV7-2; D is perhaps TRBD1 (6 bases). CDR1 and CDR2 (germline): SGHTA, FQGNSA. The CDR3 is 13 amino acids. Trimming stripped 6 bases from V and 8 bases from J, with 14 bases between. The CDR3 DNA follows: TGTGCCAGCAGACGACAGGTCGATGACACCATATATTTT. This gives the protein CASRRQVDDTIYF. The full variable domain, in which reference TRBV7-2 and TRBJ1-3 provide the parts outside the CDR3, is GAGVSQSPSNKVTEKGKDVELRCDPISGHTALYWYRQSLGQGLEFLIYFQGNSAPDKSGLPSDRFSAERTGGSVSTLTIQRTQQEDSAVYLCASRRQVDDTIYFGEGSWLTVV.

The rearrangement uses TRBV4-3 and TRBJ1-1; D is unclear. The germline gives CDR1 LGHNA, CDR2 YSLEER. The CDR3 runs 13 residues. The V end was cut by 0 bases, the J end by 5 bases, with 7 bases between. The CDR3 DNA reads TGCGCCAGCAGCCAAGATTCCCGGACTGAAGCTTTCTTT. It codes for CASSQDSRTEAFF.

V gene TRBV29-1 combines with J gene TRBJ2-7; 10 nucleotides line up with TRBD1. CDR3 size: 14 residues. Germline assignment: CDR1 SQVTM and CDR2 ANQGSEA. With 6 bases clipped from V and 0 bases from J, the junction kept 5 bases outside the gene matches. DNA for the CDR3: TGCAGCGTCCGGACAGGGGGGGCCTCCTACGAGCAGTACTTC. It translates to CSVRTGGASYEQYF.

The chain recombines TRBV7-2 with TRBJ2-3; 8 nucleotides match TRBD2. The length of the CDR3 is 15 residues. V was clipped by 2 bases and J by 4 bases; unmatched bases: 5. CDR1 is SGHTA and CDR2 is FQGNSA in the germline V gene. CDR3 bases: TGTGCCAGCAGCTTATCCAGCGGGAGTGCAGATACGCAGTATTTT. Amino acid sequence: CASSLSSGSADTQYF. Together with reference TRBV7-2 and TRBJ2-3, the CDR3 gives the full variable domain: GAGVSQSPSNKVTEKGKDVELRCDPISGHTALYWYRQSLGQGLEFLIYFQGNSAPDKSGLPSDRFSAERTGGSVSTLTIQRTQQEDSAVYLCASSLSSGSADTQYFGPGTRLTVL.

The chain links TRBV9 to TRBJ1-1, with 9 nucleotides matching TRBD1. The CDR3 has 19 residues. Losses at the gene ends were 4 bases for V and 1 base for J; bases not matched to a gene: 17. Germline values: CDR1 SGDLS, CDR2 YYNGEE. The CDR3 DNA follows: TGTGCCAGCAGCCAAAGCTCCACAGGGGGCGTTGGGTCGAACACTGAAGCTTTCTTT. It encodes CASSQSSTGGVGSNTEAFF.

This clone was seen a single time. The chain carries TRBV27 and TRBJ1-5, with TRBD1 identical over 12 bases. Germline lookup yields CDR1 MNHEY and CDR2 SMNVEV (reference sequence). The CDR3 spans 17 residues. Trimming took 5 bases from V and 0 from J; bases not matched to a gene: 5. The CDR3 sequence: CASSQGQGANSNQPQHF. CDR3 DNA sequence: TGTGCCAGCAGTCAGGGACAGGGGGCGAATAGCAATCAGCCCCAGCATTTT.

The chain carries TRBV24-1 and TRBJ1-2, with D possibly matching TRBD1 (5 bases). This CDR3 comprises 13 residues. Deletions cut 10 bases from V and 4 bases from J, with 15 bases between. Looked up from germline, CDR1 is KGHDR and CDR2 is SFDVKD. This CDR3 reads CATSSWGGYGYTF. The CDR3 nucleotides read TGTGCCACGAGCAGTTGGGGCGGCTATGGCTACACCTTC.

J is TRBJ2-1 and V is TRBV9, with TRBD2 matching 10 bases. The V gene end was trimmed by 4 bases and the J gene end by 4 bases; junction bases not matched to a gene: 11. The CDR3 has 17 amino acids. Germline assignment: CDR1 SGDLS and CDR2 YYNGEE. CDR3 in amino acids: CASSPSPLAGDYNEQFF. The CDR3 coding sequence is TGTGCCAGCAGCCCCAGTCCCCTAGCGGGAGATTACAATGAGCAGTTCTTC.

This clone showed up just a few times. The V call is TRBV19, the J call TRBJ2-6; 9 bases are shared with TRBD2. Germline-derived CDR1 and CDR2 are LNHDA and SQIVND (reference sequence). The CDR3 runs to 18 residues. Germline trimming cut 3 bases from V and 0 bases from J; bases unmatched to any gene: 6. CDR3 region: CASSIRLAGLSGANVLTF. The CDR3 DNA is TGTGCCAGTAGTATCCGGCTAGCGGGGCTCTCTGGGGCCAACGTCCTGACTTTC.